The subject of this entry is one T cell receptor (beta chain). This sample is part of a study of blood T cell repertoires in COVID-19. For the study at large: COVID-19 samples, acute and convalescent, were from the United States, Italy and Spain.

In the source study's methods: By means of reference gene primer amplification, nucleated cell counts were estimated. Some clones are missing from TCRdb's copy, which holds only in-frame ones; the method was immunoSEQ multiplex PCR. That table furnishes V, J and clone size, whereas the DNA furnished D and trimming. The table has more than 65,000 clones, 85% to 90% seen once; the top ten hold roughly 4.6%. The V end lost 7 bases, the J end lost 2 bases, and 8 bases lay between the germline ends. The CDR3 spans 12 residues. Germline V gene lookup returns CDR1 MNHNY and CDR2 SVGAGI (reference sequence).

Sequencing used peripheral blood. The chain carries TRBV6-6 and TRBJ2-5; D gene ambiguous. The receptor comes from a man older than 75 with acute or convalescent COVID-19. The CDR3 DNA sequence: TGTGCCAGCAAAGCAGGACAAGAGACCCAGTACTTC. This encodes CASKAGQETQYF.